This T cell receptor (beta chain) was obtained from a study of T-cell reconstitution after alpha-beta-depleted transplantation in children. General observations from the study: Hyperexpanded clones declined; after one year, newly produced T cells mostly supplied diversity. Expanded graft clones, several hundred of them, were reportedly the source of alpha-beta T cells about two months after transplant. At day 60, the high TCRbeta diversity found in some patients originated from recipient T cells and thymic progenitors that had survived.

With regard to this clonotype: The antigen is unknown.

The CDR3 runs 12 residues. The germline V gene encodes CDR1 SNHLY and CDR2 FYNNEI. Trimming at V came to 6 bases and at J to 5 bases, leaving 4 bases not matched to a gene. Library preparation (for TCRbeta) was performed with unique molecular identifiers. TCRdb independently ran MiXCR on the PCR reads; one entry per CDR3 protein. Found here are hundreds of thousands of distinct CDR3 sequences, about a tenth of them singletons; the top ten hold 28%. The chain employs TRBV2 and TRBJ2-7; 7 bases are shared with TRBD1. The clonotype originates from a child younger than two with acute myeloid leukemia, due to receive a stem cell transplant. The specimen was PBMCs, collected before TCRalphabeta/CD19-depleted stem cell transplant. CDR3 protein: CASRRGLDEQYF. The CDR3 DNA follows: TGTGCCAGCAGGAGGGGGCTCGACGAGCAGTACTTC.